This T cell receptor (beta chain) was sequenced for a study of blood T cells in healthy people across ages. Germline CDR1 and CDR2: MNHEY and SVGAGI. The germline V and J ends were trimmed by 2 bases and 1 base, with 15 bases remaining between them. The CDR3 consists of 16 residues. The use of a sample-barcoded 5' primer and a J-beta primer mix characterized a second PCR of about 7 to 12 cycles. TCRdb re-called the 5' RACE reads through MiXCR, storing one row per CDR3 protein. The sample lists about 1,500,000 distinct CDR3 sequences; 42% were seen once. The rearrangement uses TRBV6-5 and TRBJ2-7, with D hard to call. The specimen was blood. The TCR comes from a woman in her late teens or twenties in good health. CDR3: CASSYRQPSPSYEQYF. CDR3 sequence (DNA): TGTGCCAGCAGTTACCGTCAGCCTTCCCCTTCCTACGAGCAGTACTTC.